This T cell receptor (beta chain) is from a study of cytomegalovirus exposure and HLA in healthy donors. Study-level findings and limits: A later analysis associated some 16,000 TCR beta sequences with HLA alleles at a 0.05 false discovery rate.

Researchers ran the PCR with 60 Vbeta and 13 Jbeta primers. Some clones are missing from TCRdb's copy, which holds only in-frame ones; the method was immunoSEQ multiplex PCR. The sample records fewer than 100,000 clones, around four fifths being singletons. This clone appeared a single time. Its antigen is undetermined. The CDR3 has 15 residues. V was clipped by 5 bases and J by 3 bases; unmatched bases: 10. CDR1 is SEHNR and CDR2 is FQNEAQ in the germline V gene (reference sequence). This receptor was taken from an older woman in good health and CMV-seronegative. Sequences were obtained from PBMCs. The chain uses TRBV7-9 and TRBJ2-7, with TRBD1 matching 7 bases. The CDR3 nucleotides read TGTGCCAGCAGCCGTAAGGGGGCGCGGTACTACGAGCAGTACTTC. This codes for CASSRKGARYYEQYF.